The clone carrying this TCR beta chain was counted a few times. Its antigen is unknown. The entry originates in a study of beta chain features in type 1 diabetes. Notes on the study in general: The influence of HLA type on TCRB rearrangement stayed undetermined. Compared with healthy donors, patients appeared to share more similar naive, central memory and regulatory TCRB repertoires.

Every isolated RNA sample was fully reverse transcribed, so sequencing captured expressed TCRB transcripts. Some clones are missing from TCRdb's copy, which holds only in-frame ones; the method was immunoSEQ multiplex PCR. The table lists about 340,000 clones, around 7.6% of them singletons. The CDR3 extends over 13 amino acids. The ends were cut back, 4 bases at V and 0 bases at J, with 7 bases in the middle. The germline V gene encodes CDR1 SGDLS and CDR2 YYNGEE. This TCR was recovered from a woman in her late teens or twenties in good health. The rearrangement joins TRBV9 to TRBJ1-1; D is unclear. Sequences were obtained from central memory CD4+ T cells from blood. DNA for the CDR3: TGTGCCAGCAGCCCTCGTATGAACACTGAAGCTTTCTTT. It translates to CASSPRMNTEAFF.